This TCR beta chain comes out of a study of CD8+CD57+ T cells in acquired aplastic anemia. At the level of the study: Sorted CD4+ and CD8+ cells yielded DNA averaging approximately 3.4 ug. Mean read depth for CD4+ cells from healthy donors was 9.5 million to 13 million. Overall study results and limits: Significance was not reached for CD8+ Simpson's diversity between patients and controls. Overlap between patients and controls comprised roughly 28 CD8+ CDR3 sequences.

It was genomic DNA that served as the template for profiling TCR beta VDJ and CDR3. TCRdb fed the reads into MiXCR, producing one record per CDR3 protein. The table lists around 190,000 distinct CDR3 sequences, roughly 56% of them singletons. Concerning this clonotype itself: What it recognizes is unknown. Since a much larger clone is just one base distant, this may be a read error.

CDR1 is SGHTA and CDR2 is FQGTGA in the germline V gene. This CDR3 is 16 amino acids long. The V gene end was trimmed by 6 bases and the J gene end by 0 bases; junction bases not matched to a gene: 11. The V and J genes are TRBV7-3 and TRBJ2-7; TRBD1 aligns across 7 bases. Sequences were obtained from sorted CD4+, CD8+, or CD8+CD57+ T cells (not recorded which) from PBMCs. This clonotype was sampled from a human donor in good health, serving as a control. DNA of the CDR3: TGTGCCAGCAGACCAGAGGGACAGTCCCGCTCCTACGAGCAGTACTTC. This encodes CASRPEGQSRSYEQYF. Drawing the rest from reference TRBV7-3 and TRBJ2-7, the complete variable domain is GAGVSQTPSNKVTEKGKYVELRCDPISGHTALYWYRQSLGQGPEFLIYFQGTGAADDSGLPNDRFFAVRPEGSVSTLKIQRTERGDSAVYLCASRPEGQSRSYEQYFGPGTRLTVT.